The 21 T cell receptor beta chains presented below share a single source sample, sequenced in a study of blood T cell repertoires in COVID-19. Only in-frame clones appear in the TCRdb table, and some are missing; sequencing was by immunoSEQ multiplex PCR. The data show a few hundred thousand clones, 75% to 90% seen once. The sample consisted of peripheral blood. Every receptor here comes from a man aged 30 to 39 with acute or convalescent COVID-19.

Comments on this clone: The sample contains more than one DNA sequence encoding this CDR3. The V and J genes are TRBV5-1 and TRBJ1-5; possible D gene TRBD1, 5 bases. The CDR3 length is 14 residues. Looked up from germline, CDR1 is SGHRS and CDR2 is YFSETQ. The V and J ends lost 0 bases and 2 bases respectively, with 6 bases between them. The CDR3 DNA sequence: TGCGCCAGCAGCTTGGTAGGGGGCAATCAGCCCCAGCATTTT. This gives the protein CASSLVGGNQPQHF.

For this clone: The sample contains more than one DNA sequence encoding this CDR3. CDR3 sequence: CASSLLSAEAFF. CDR3 in DNA: TGTGCCAGCAGTTTACTTAGCGCTGAAGCTTTCTTT. The chain has TRBV28 and TRBJ1-1; no firm D call. In germline, CDR1 is MDHEN, CDR2 SYDVKM. The CDR3 is 12 residues long. The germline V and J ends were trimmed by 2 bases and 6 bases, with 7 bases remaining between them.

The rearrangement links TRBV5-1 to TRBJ1-5; 9 bases fit TRBD1. The CDR3 loop spans 15 amino acids. Germline lookup yields CDR1 SGHRS and CDR2 YFSETQ. Trimming took 3 bases from V and 6 from J; bases not matched to a gene: 7. The CDR3 is CASSSGDRVGQPQHF. In DNA form, the CDR3 reads TGCGCCAGCAGCTCCGGGGACAGGGTGGGTCAGCCCCAGCATTTT.

This chain uses TRBV6-5 with TRBJ1-1; D ambiguous. Germline V lookup: CDR1 MNHEY, CDR2 SVGAGI. V was pared by 2 bases and J by 3 bases, with 10 bases between. This CDR3 spans 14 amino acids. In DNA, the CDR3 is TGTGCCAGCAGTTACGGGGAGACGTACACTGAAGCTTTCTTT. Translated: CASSYGETYTEAFF.

This chain joins TRBV6-2 or TRBV6-3 and TRBJ2-2, with D perhaps TRBD2 (7 bases). V lost 3 bases to trimming and J lost 3 bases, with 14 bases between them. There are 16 residues in the CDR3. Germline CDR1 MNHEY, CDR2 SVGEGT. CDR3 coding DNA: TGTGCCAGCAGTTATGTGGGGGGGCCGTACACCGGGGAGCTGTTTTTT. Translating it yields CASSYVGGPYTGELFF.

V and J are TRBV30 and TRBJ2-1, with D possibly being TRBD1 (5 bases). V lost 2 bases and J lost 4, with 18 bases in between. Germline V gene lookup returns CDR1 GTSNPN and CDR2 SVGIG (reference sequence). This CDR3 spans 16 amino acids. CDR3 loop: CAWSPPGHQKYNEQFF. CDR3 DNA: TGTGCCTGGAGTCCGCCCGGACACCAGAAATACAATGAGCAGTTCTTC.

The rearrangement uses TRBV28 and TRBJ1-1; perhaps TRBD1 as D (5 bases). Germline values: CDR1 MDHEN, CDR2 SYDVKM. The V end lost 1 base, the J end lost 4 bases, and 7 bases lay between the germline ends. This CDR3 has 13 residues. The CDR3 reads CASSLSGITEAFF. The CDR3 DNA reads as TGTGCCAGCAGTTTATCAGGGATCACTGAAGCTTTCTTT.

This chain joins TRBV19 and TRBJ1-5; no clear D gene. Germline assignment: CDR1 LNHDA and CDR2 SQIVND (reference sequence). V shed 1 base and J shed 3 bases, with 16 bases lying between them. The CDR3 spans 17 residues. The CDR3 here is CASSIVTITAANQPQHF. CDR3 DNA: TGTGCCAGTAGTATAGTTACTATAACGGCAGCCAATCAGCCCCAGCATTTT.

The rearrangement links TRBV11-2 to TRBJ1-6, with D tentatively TRBD1 (6 bases). V lost 5 bases to trimming and J lost 7 bases, with 15 bases between them. The CDR3 consists of 15 residues. Germline lookup yields CDR1 SGHAT and CDR2 FQNNGV. The CDR3 DNA reads as TGTGCCAGCAGCAACTCGTGGGGGGGCAATTCACCCCTCCACTTT. Translated: CASSNSWGGNSPLHF.

CDR3 DNA: TGTGCCAGCAGCCAAGATTCGGGACTCCCTAACTATGGCTACACCTTC. This encodes CASSQDSGLPNYGYTF. The chain links TRBV4-2 to TRBJ1-2; perhaps TRBD1 as D (5 bases). Looked up from germline, CDR1 is LGHNA and CDR2 is YNFKEQ. The CDR3 extends over 16 amino acids. Trimming removed 0 bases from V and 0 bases from J, with 11 bases in between.

The chain has TRBV19 and TRBJ2-4; D uncertain. The CDR3 totals 14 residues. The germline V gene encodes CDR1 LNHDA and CDR2 SQIVND (reference sequence). Trimming shortened V by 3 bases and J by 5 bases, and 11 bases separated the two germline ends. CDR3 nucleotides: TGTGCCAGTAGTATTTCTCCGGGTCAAAACATTCAGTACTTC. Protein: CASSISPGQNIQYF. Combining the CDR3 with reference TRBV19 and TRBJ2-4 gives the whole variable domain DGGITQSPKYLFRKEGQNVTLSCEQNLNHDAMYWYRQDPGQGLRLIYYSQIVNDFQKGDIAEGYSVSREKKESFPLTVTSAQKNPTAFYLCASSISPGQNIQYFGAGTRLSVL.

This clone was seen once. The rearrangement links TRBV27 to TRBJ2-4; TRBD2 matches 8 bases. V lost 4 bases and J lost 8; bases outside the gene matches: 13. The CDR3 is 16 amino acids. CDR1 and CDR2 (germline): MNHEY, SMNVEV (reference sequence). In nucleotides, the CDR3 is TGTGCCAGCAGTTCCCTTAGCGGGACGGGACCGTACATTCAGTACTTC. Its protein is CASSSLSGTGPYIQYF.

The gene calls are TRBV2 and TRBJ1-5, with D maybe TRBD1 (5 bases). This CDR3 contains 15 residues. Germline CDR1 reads SNHLY; CDR2 reads FYNNEI. V was clipped by 7 bases and J by 4 bases, with 17 bases between them. The CDR3 reads CASNSGWAGNQPQHF. The DNA for the CDR3 is TGTGCCAGCAACTCTGGGTGGGCAGGGAATCAGCCCCAGCATTTT.

V is TRBV4-1 and J is TRBJ2-7, with D maybe TRBD2 (5 bases). Germline values: CDR1 MGHRA, CDR2 YSYEKL. V dropped 0 bases and J dropped 2 bases, with 14 bases sitting between them. The CDR3 is made up of 16 amino acids. DNA of the CDR3: TGCGCCAGCAGCCAAGATACGAGGGAGCCAACCTACGAGCAGTACTTC. This sequence encodes CASSQDTREPTYEQYF.

CDR3 sequence: CASSYGGQASYEQYF. The CDR3 coding sequence is TGTGCCAGCAGTTACGGGGGACAGGCTTCCTACGAGCAGTACTTC. The rearrangement uses TRBV6-5 and TRBJ2-7; 8 bases line up with TRBD1. This CDR3 contains 15 residues. The J segment lost 1 base and the V segment lost 2 bases, leaving 4 bases of the junction unmatched. Looked up from germline, CDR1 is MNHEY and CDR2 is SVGAGI.

The chain recombines TRBV6-5 with TRBJ1-2; a possible D gene is TRBD1 (6 bases). CDR1 is MNHEY and CDR2 is SVGAGI in the germline V gene. The CDR3 is made up of 14 amino acids. The V end was cut by 6 bases, the J end by 1 base, with 12 bases between. The CDR3 sequence is CASRDIQGNYGYTF. In DNA form, the CDR3 reads TGTGCCAGCAGGGATATACAGGGTAACTATGGCTACACCTTC.

The rearrangement uses TRBV6-1 and TRBJ1-3; D unresolved. The CDR3 length is 16 residues. Between the trimmed V and J ends, which lost 2 bases and 2 bases, there was a span of 13 bases. The germline gives CDR1 MNHNS, CDR2 SASEGT. The chain's CDR3 is CASSELLLGAGNTIYF. CDR3 nucleotides: TGTGCCAGCAGTGAACTCTTGCTCGGAGCTGGAAACACCATATATTTT.

The rearrangement links TRBV28 to TRBJ1-1; no firm D call. Germline values: CDR1 MDHEN, CDR2 SYDVKM. CDR3 length: 14 amino acids. The V end was cut by 2 bases, the J end by 7 bases, with 14 bases between. The CDR3 DNA reads TGTGCCAGCAGTTTAGGATTTTCGACGGGTGAAGCTTTCTTT. It encodes CASSLGFSTGEAFF.

The chain links TRBV6-6 to TRBJ1-4; 11 bases agree with TRBD1. The ends lost 6 bases at V and 10 bases at J; junction bases unmatched: 7. The CDR3 covers 14 residues. Germline V gives CDR1 MNHNY, CDR2 SVGAGI (reference sequence). Here the CDR3 reads CASSGDRGKGKLFF. The CDR3 nucleotides are TGTGCCAGCAGCGGGGACAGGGGGAAAGGAAAACTGTTTTTT.

This chain links TRBV4-1 with TRBJ1-2, with 7 bases identical to TRBD1. The trim removed 0 bases at V and 4 bases at J, leaving 8 bases unmatched. The CDR3 loop spans 16 amino acids. Germline loops: CDR1 MGHRA, CDR2 YSYEKL. The CDR3 DNA reads TGCGCCAGCAGCCAAGAGGGTAGGGGGCCCCTCTATGGCTACACCTTC. Translating gives CASSQEGRGPLYGYTF.

The chain is built from TRBV28 and TRBJ2-7, with D tentatively TRBD1 (5 bases). The CDR3 contains 12 residues. V gave up 4 bases and J gave up 6 bases, with 10 bases separating them. The V gene's germline CDR1 is MDHEN and CDR2 SYDVKM. This CDR3 is CASSSGQIEQYF. The CDR3 coding sequence is TGTGCCAGCAGTTCAGGACAAATCGAGCAGTACTTC.